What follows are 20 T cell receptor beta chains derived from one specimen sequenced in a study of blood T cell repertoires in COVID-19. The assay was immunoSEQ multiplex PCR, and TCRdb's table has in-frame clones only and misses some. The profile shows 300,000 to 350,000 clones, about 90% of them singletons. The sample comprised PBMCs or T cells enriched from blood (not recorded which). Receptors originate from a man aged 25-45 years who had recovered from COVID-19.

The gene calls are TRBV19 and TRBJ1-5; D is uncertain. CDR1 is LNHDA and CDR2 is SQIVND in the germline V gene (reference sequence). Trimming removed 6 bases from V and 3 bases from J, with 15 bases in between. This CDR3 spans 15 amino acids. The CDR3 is CASSPTAGVNQPQHF. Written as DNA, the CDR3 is TGTGCCAGTAGCCCAACCGCGGGCGTCAATCAGCCCCAGCATTTT. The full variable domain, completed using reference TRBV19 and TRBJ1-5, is DGGITQSPKYLFRKEGQNVTLSCEQNLNHDAMYWYRQDPGQGLRLIYYSQIVNDFQKGDIAEGYSVSREKKESFPLTVTSAQKNPTAFYLCASSPTAGVNQPQHFGDGTRLSIL.

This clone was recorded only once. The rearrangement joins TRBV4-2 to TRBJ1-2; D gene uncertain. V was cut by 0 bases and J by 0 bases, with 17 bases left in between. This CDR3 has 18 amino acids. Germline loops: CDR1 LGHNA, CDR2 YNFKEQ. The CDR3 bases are TGTGCCAGCAGCCAAGAGGTCGTCACAGAAGTCCCTAACTATGGCTACACCTTC. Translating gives CASSQEVVTEVPNYGYTF.

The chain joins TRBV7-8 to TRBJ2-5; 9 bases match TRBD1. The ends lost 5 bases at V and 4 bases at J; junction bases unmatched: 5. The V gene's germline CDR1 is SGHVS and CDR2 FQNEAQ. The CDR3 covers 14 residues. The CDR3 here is CASSLQGASETQYF. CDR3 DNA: TGTGCCAGCAGCCTACAGGGGGCCTCAGAGACCCAGTACTTC.

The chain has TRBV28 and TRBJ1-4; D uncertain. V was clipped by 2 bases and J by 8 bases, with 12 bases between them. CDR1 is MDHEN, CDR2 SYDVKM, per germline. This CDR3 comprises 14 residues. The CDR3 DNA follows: TGTGCCAGCAGTTTACGGGCCAGAGGGGAAAAACTGTTTTTT. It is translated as CASSLRARGEKLFF.

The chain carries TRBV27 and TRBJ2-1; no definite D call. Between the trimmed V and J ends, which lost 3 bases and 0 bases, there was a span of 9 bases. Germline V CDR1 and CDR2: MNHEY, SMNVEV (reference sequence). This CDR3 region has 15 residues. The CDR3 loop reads CASSLGRPSYNEQFF. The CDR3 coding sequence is TGTGCCAGCAGTTTGGGCAGGCCCTCCTACAATGAGCAGTTCTTC.

CDR3 sequence (DNA): TGTGCCAGCACCGAGAAGGGGGCCCGGGACACACAACTGTTTTTT. Encoded protein: CASTEKGARDTQLFF. The chain links TRBV2 to TRBJ1-4; 7 bases agree with TRBD1. V was clipped by 7 bases and J by 12 bases; unmatched bases: 17. There are 15 residues in the CDR3. CDR1 SNHLY and CDR2 FYNNEI come from the germline V gene. The variable domain in full, with the rest retrieved from reference TRBV2 and TRBJ1-4, is EPEVTQTPSHQVTQMGQEVILRCVPISNHLYFYWYRQILGQKVEFLVSFYNNEISEKSEIFDDQFSVERPDGSNFTLKIRSTKLEDSAMYFCASTEKGARDTQLFFGSGTQLSVL.

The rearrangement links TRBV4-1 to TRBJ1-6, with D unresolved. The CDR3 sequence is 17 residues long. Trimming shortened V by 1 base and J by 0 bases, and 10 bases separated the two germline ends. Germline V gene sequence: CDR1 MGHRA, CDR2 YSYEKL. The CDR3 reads CASSQARVSSYNSPLHF. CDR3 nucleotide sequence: TGCGCCAGCAGCCAAGCGAGGGTTAGCTCCTATAATTCACCCCTCCACTTT.

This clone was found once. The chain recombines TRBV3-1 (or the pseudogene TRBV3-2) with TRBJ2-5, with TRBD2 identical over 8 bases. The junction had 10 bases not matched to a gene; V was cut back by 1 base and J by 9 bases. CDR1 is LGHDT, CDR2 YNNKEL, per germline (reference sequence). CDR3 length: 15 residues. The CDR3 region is CASSQGGRGDFSQYF. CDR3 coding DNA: TGTGCCAGCAGCCAAGGTGGGCGGGGGGATTTTTCCCAGTACTTC.

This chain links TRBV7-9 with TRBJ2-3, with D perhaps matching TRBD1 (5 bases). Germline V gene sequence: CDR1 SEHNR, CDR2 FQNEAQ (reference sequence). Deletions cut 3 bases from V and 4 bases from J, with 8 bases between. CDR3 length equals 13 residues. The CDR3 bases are TGTGCCAGCAGCTTGGCCAGGGCAGATACGCAGTATTTT. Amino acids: CASSLARADTQYF.

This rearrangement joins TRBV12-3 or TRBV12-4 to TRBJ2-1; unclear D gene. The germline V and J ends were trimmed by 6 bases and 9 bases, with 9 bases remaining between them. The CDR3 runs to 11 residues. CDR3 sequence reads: CASSRASEQFF. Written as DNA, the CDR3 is TGTGCCAGCAGCCGAGCTTCTGAGCAGTTCTTC.

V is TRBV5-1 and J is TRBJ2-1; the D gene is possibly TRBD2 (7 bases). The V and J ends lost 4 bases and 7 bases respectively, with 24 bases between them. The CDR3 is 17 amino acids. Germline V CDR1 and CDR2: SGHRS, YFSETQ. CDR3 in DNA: TGCGCCAGCAGCACCCTTTTAGAGGGGGGGCCTCAGAATGAGCAGTTCTTC. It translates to CASSTLLEGGPQNEQFF.

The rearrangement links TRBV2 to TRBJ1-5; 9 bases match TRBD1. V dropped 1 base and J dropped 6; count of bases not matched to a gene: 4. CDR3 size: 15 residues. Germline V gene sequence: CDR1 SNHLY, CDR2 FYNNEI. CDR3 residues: CASSEGGTGRQPQHF. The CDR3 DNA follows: TGTGCCAGCAGTGAAGGAGGGACAGGGCGTCAGCCCCAGCATTTT.

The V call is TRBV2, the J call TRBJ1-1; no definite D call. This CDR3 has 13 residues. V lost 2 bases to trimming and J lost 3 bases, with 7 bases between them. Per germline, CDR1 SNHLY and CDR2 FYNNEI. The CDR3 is CASSEPPDTEAFF. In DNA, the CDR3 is TGTGCCAGCAGTGAACCTCCGGACACTGAAGCTTTCTTT.

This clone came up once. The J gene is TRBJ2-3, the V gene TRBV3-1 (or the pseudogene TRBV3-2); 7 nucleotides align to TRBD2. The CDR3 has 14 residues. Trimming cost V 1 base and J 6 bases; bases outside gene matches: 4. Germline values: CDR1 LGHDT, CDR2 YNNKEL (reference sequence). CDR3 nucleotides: TGTGCCAGCAGCCAAGTGAGGGGAGGGGATACGCAGTATTTT. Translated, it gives CASSQVRGGDTQYF.

The CDR3, as DNA: TGTGCCAGTAGTCAGGGGGGTGTTTCACCCCTCCACTTT. This codes for CASSQGGVSPLHF. The V call is TRBV19, the J call TRBJ1-6; 7 positions match TRBD1. V trimming: 5 bases; J trimming: 9 bases; junction bases outside the gene matches: 4. Germline CDR1 and CDR2: LNHDA and SQIVND (reference sequence). The CDR3 loop spans 13 amino acids.

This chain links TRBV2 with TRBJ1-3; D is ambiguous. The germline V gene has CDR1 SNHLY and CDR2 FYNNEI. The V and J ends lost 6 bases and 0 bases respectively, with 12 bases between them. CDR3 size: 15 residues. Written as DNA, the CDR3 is TGTGCCAGCAGCCCCTCGGGGAGCTCTGGAAACACCATATATTTT. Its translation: CASSPSGSSGNTIYF.

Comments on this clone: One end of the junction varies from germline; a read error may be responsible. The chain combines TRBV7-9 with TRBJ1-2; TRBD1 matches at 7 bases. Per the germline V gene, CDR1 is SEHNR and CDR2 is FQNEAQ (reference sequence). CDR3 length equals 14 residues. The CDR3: CASSLGTATYGYTF. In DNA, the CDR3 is TGTGCCAGCAGTTTAGGGACAGCTACCTATGGCTACACCTTC.

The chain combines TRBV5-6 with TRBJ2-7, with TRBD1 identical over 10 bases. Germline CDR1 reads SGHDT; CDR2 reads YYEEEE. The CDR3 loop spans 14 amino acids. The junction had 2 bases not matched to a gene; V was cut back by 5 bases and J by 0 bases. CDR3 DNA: TGTGCCAGCAGGACAGGGGGCTCCTCCTACGAGCAGTACTTC. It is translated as CASRTGGSSYEQYF. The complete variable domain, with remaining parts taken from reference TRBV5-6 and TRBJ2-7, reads DAGVTQSPTHLIKTRGQQVTLRCSPKSGHDTVSWYQQALGQGPQFIFQYYEEEERQRGNFPDRFSGHQFPNYSSELNVNALLLGDSALYLCASRTGGSSYEQYFGPGTRLTVT.

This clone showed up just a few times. CDR3 coding DNA: TGTGCCAGCAGCGTTGGTAGCACTGAAGCTTTCTTT. Protein: CASSVGSTEAFF. The chain joins TRBV7-9 to TRBJ1-1; D is unclear. V lost 5 bases to trimming and J lost 4 bases, with 8 bases between them. Germline values: CDR1 SEHNR, CDR2 FQNEAQ (reference sequence). The CDR3 consists of 12 residues.

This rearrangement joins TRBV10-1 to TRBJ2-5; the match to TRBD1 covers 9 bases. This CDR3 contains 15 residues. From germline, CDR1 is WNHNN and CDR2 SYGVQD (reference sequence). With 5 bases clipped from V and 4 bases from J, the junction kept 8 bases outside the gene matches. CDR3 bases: TGCGCCAGCAGTAAACAGGGGGCTGGAGGAGAGACCCAGTACTTC. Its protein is CASSKQGAGGETQYF.